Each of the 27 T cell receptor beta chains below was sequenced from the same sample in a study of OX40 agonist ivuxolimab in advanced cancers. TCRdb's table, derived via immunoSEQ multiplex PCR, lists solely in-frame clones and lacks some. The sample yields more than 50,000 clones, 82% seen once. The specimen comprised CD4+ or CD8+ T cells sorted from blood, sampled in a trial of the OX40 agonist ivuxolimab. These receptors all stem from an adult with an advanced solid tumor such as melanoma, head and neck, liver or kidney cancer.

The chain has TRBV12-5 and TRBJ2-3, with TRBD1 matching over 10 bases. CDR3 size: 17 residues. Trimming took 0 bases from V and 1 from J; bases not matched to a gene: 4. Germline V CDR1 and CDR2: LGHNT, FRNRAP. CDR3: CASGLVLTGGGTDTQYF. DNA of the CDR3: TGTGCTAGTGGTTTGGTATTGACAGGGGGCGGCACAGATACGCAGTATTTT.

This chain's CDR3 is CASSVGQGVGTDTQYF. For the CDR3, the DNA is TGTGCCAGCAGCGTTGGCCAGGGGGTCGGCACAGATACGCAGTATTTT. The J gene is TRBJ2-3, the V gene TRBV9; 7 positions agree with TRBD1. The CDR3 is made up of 16 amino acids. Germline V gene data show CDR1 as SGDLS and CDR2 as YYNGEE. With 2 bases clipped from V and 1 base from J, the junction kept 7 bases outside the gene matches.

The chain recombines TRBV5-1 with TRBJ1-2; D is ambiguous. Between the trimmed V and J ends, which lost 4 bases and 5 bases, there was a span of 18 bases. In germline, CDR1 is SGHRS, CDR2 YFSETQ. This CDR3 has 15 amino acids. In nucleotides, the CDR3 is TGCGCCAGCAGCGAGCCTTCGGAACCGTTGTATGGCTACACCTTC. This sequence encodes CASSEPSEPLYGYTF. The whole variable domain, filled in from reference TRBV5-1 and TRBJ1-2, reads KAGVTQTPRYLIKTRGQQVTLSCSPISGHRSVSWYQQTPGQGLQFLFEYFSETQRNKGNFPGRFSGRQFSNSRSEMNVSTLELGDSALYLCASSEPSEPLYGYTFGSGTRLTVV.

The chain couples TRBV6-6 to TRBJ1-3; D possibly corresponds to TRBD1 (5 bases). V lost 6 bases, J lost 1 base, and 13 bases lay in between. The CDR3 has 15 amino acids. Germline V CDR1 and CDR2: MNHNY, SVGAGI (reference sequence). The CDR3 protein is CASSTPRESGNTIYF. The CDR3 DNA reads TGTGCCAGCAGCACACCCAGGGAATCTGGAAACACCATATATTTT.

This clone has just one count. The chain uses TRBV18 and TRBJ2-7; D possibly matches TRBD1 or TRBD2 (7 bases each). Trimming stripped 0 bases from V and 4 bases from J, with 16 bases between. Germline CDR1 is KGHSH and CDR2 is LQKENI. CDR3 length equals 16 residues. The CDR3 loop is CASSPPSGGVMYEQYF. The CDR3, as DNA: TGTGCCAGCTCACCACCCTCAGGGGGGGTTATGTACGAGCAGTACTTC.

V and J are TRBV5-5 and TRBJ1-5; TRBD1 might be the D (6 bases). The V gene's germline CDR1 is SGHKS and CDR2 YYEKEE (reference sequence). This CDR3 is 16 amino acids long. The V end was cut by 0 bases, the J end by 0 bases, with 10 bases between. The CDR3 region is CASSLAGTTSNQPQHF. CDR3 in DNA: TGTGCCAGCAGCTTGGCCGGGACAACTAGCAATCAGCCCCAGCATTTT.

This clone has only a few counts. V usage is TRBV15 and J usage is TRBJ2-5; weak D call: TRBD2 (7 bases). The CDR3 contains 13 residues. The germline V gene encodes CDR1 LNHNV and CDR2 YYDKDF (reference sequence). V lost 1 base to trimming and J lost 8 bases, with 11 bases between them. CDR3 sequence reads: CATSRGGGPTQYF. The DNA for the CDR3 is TGTGCCACCAGCAGAGGGGGGGGGCCTACCCAGTACTTC. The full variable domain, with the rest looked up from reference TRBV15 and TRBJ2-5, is DAMVIQNPRYQVTQFGKPVTLSCSQTLNHNVMYWYQQKSSQAPKLLFHYYDKDFNNEADTPDNFQSRRPNTSFCFLDIRSPGLGDTAMYLCATSRGGGPTQYFGPGTRLLVL.

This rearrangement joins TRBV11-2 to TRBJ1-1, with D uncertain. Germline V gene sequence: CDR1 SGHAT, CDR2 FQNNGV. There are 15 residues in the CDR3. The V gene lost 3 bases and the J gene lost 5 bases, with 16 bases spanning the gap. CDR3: CASSFGWGSGTEAFF. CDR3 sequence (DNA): TGTGCCAGCAGCTTTGGTTGGGGAAGTGGGACTGAAGCTTTCTTT.

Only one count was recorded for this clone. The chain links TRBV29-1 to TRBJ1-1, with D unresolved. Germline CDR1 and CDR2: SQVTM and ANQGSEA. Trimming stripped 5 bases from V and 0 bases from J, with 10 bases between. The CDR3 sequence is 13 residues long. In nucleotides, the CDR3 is TGCAGCGTTTTAAGTCCCATGAACACTGAAGCTTTCTTT. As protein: CSVLSPMNTEAFF. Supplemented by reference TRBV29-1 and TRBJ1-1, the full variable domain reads SAVISQKPSRDICQRGTSLTIQCQVDSQVTMMFWYRQQPGQSLTLIATANQGSEATYESGFVIDKFPISRPNLTFSTLTVSNMSPEDSSIYLCSVLSPMNTEAFFGQGTRLTVV.

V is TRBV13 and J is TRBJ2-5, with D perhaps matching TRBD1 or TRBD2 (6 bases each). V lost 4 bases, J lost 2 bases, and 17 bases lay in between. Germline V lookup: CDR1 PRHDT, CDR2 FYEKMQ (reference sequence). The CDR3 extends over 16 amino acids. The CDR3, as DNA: TGTGCCAGCAGCTCATTTGAGGGGGACTCACAAGAGACCCAGTACTTC. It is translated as CASSSFEGDSQETQYF.

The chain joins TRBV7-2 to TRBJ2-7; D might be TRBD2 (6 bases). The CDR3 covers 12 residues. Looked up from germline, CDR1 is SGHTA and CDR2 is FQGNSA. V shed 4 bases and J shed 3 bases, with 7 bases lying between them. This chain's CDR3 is CASSSDYYEQYF. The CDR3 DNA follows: TGTGCCAGCAGCTCGGACTACTACGAGCAGTACTTC.

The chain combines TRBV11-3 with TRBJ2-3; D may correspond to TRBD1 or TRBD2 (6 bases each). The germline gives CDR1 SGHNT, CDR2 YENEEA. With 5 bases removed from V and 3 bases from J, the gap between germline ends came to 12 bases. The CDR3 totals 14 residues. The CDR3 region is CASSQGGTTDTQYF. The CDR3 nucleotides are TGTGCCAGCAGCCAAGGGGGGACGACAGATACGCAGTATTTT.

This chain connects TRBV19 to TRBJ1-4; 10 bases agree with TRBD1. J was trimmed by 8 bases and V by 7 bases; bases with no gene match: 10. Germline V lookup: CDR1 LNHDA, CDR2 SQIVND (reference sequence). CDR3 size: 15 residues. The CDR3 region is CASKGEGTGEEKLFF. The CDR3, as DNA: TGTGCCAGTAAGGGGGAAGGGACAGGGGAAGAAAAACTGTTTTTT.

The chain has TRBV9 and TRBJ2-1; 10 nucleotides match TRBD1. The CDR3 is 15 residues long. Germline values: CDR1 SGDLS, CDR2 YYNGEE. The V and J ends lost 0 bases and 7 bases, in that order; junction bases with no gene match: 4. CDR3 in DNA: TGTGCCAGCAGCGTAGGACAGGGGGCGGGGAATGAGCAGTTCTTC. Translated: CASSVGQGAGNEQFF.

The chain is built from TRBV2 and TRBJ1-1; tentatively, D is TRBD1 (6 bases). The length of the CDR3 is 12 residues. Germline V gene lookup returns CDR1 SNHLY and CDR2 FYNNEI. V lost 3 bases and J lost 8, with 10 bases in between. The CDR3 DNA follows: TGTGCCAGCAGTGAGGGGGCGGAGGAAGCTTTCTTT. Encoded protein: CASSEGAEEAFF.

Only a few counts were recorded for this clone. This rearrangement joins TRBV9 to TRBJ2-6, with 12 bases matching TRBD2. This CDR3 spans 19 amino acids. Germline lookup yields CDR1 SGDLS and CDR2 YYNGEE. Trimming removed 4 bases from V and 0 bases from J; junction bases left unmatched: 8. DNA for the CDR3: TGTGCCAGCAGCCCAAAGACTAGCGGGGGCCCCTCTGGGGCCAACGTCCTGACTTTC. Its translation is CASSPKTSGGPSGANVLTF. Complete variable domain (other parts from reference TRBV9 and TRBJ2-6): DSGVTQTPKHLITATGQRVTLRCSPRSGDLSVYWYQQSLDQGLQFLIQYYNGEERAKGNILERFSAQQFPDLHSELNLSSLELGDSALYFCASSPKTSGGPSGANVLTFGAGSRLTVL.

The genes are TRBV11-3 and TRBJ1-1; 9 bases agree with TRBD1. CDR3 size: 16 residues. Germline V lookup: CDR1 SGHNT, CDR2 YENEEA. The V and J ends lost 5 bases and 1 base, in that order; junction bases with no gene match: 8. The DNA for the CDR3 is TGTGCCAGCAGCGCCACAGGGGGCCTAACGAACACTGAAGCTTTCTTT. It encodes CASSATGGLTNTEAFF.

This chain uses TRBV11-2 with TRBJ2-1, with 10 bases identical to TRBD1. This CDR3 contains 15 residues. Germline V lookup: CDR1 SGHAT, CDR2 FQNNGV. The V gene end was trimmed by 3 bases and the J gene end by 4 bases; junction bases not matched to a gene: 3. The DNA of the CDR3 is TGTGCCAGCAGCTTCCGGGACAGGGGTTACAATGAGCAGTTCTTC. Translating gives CASSFRDRGYNEQFF.

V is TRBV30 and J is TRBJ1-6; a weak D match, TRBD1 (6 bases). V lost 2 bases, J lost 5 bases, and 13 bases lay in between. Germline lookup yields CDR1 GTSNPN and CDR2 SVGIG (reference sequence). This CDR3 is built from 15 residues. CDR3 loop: CAWSLLDRDNSPLHF. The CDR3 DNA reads TGTGCCTGGAGTCTCTTGGACAGAGATAATTCACCCCTCCACTTT.

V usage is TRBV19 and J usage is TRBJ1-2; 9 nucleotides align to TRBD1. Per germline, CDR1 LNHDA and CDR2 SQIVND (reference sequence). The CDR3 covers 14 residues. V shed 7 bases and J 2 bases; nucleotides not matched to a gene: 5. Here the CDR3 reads CASTRGQGNYGYTF. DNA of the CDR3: TGTGCCAGTACCCGGGGACAGGGAAACTATGGCTACACCTTC.

CDR3 DNA: TGTGCCAGCAGCGTCCCGGTAGGCTTGAACACTGAAGCTTTCTTT. This encodes CASSVPVGLNTEAFF. The genes are TRBV9 and TRBJ1-1, with unresolved D. The CDR3 contains 15 residues. Germline V gene data show CDR1 as SGDLS and CDR2 as YYNGEE. Trimming shortened V by 2 bases and J by 0 bases, and 11 bases separated the two germline ends.

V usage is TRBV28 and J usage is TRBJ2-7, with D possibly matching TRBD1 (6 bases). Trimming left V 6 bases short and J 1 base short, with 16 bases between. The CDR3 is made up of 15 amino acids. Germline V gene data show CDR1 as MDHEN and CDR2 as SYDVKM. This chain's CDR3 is CASRLQGERSYEQYF. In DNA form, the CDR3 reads TGTGCCAGCAGGTTACAGGGAGAGAGGTCCTACGAGCAGTACTTC.

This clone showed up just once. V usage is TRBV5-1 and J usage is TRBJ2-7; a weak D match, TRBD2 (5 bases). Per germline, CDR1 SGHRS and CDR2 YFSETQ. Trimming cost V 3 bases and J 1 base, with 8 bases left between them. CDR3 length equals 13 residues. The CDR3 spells CASSSSGSYEQYF. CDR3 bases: TGCGCCAGCAGCTCGTCGGGATCCTACGAGCAGTACTTC.

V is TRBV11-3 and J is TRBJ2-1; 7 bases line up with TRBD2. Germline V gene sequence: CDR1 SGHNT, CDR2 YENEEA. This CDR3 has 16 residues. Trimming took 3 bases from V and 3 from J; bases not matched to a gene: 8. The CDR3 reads CASSLGLAVIYNEQFF. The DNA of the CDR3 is TGTGCCAGCAGCTTGGGGCTAGCGGTCATCTACAATGAGCAGTTCTTC.

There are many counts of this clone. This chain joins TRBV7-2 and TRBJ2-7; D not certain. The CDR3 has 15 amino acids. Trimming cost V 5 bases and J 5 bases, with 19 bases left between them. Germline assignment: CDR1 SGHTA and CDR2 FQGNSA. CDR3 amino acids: CASSLRRTGDNEQYF. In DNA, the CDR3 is TGTGCCAGCAGCCTTCGGCGGACGGGTGACAACGAGCAGTACTTC.

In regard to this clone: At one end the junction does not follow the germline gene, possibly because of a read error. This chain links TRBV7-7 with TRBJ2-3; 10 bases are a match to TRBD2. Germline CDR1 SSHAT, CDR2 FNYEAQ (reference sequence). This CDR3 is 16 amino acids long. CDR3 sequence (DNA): TGTGCTAGCAGCTTAGCGATAGCGGGAGGAGCAGATACGCAGTATTTT. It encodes CASSLAIAGGADTQYF.

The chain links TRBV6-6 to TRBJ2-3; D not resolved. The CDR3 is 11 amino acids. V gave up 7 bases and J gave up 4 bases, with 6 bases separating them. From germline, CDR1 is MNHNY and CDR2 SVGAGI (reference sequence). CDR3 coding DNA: TGTGCCAGCACTAATTCAGATACGCAGTATTTT. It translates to CASTNSDTQYF.